This T cell receptor beta chain was sequenced in a study of technical replicates of blood from a few donors. The germline CDR1 and CDR2 sequences are MNHNY and SVGAGI (reference sequence). The CDR3 extends over 13 amino acids. With 6 bases removed from V and 11 bases from J, the gap between germline ends came to 19 bases. The data were produced by immunoSEQ multiplex PCR, yet TCRdb's version contains in-frame clones alone and is incomplete. The top ten clones hold 0.2% to 0.3% of a sample with around 83,000 clones, 85% to 95% of them seen once. The V call is TRBV6-6, the J call TRBJ1-1; D remains ambiguous. Sequences were obtained from T cells isolated from PBMCs. This TCR derives from a human donor in good health. The CDR3 sequence: CASSRGRTSRAFF. The CDR3 region has the DNA TGTGCCAGCAGCCGAGGTAGGACTTCGAGGGCTTTCTTT.